This T cell receptor beta chain originates from a study of cytomegalovirus exposure and HLA in healthy donors. Each of the donors was a healthy bone marrow donor. The PCR ran on 60 Vbeta and 13 Jbeta primers. Clones were read by immunoSEQ multiplex PCR, and TCRdb kept only the in-frame ones, dropping some. The sample includes about 160,000 clones, around nine tenths of them seen just once. As to this clone: Its antigen is not known.

Study-level results: HLA alleles showed associations with 15,000 to 20,000 TCR beta sequences in a later analysis, at a 0.05 false discovery rate. Earlier analysis found most TCR beta V segments productive about 87% or about 30% of the time.

From germline, CDR1 is SGHRS and CDR2 YFSETQ. Trimming took 3 bases from V and 9 from J; bases not matched to a gene: 12. CDR3 length equals 16 residues. The V and J genes are TRBV5-1 and TRBJ2-1; 10 nucleotides match TRBD2. The sequenced sample was PBMCs. The TCR comes from a woman under 40 in good health and CMV-seronegative. CDR3 protein: CASSSNQRGGRTEQFF. The CDR3 coding sequence is TGCGCCAGCAGCTCCAACCAGCGGGGGGGCCGCACTGAGCAGTTCTTC.